This T cell receptor beta chain was sequenced during a study of blood T cell repertoires in COVID-19 (dated by TCRdb to the early 2020s). In the study overall: Samples from collaborators originated in the United States, Italy and Spain and spanned both the acute and convalescent phases of COVID-19. The repertoires were released in a freely available public database intended as a resource for research on the immune response to SARS-CoV-2. Sample metadata almost always included a de-identified subject ID, COVID-19 status, age in years and sex. HLA class I and class II types, where available, came from metadata supplied by the sample provider rather than from assay-based typing. The prospective study material was composed of cDNA or gDNA derived from T cells, B-cell-depleted T cells, or PBMCs. Deeply sampled blood TCRbeta repertoires from subjects exposed to, actively infected with, or recovered from COVID-19 were included in the dataset. The samples were drawn from two sources: the first 160 participants of the ongoing ImmuneRACE study, and over 1,000 subjects contributed by 6 global collaborators. The paper's findings and limits, for the study overall: The amount of clinical and demographic metadata varied by source and participant and was provided uncurated.

The immunoSEQ Assay, a bias-controlled multiplex PCR, was used to amplify TCRbeta CDR3 regions from genomic DNA. In the original analysis: Within the assay, amplification of reference gene primers was used to estimate how many nucleated cells each sample contained. To quantify the absolute abundance of each unique TCRbeta CDR3 rearrangement, sequence reads were collapsed and filtered. For each sample, productive Simpson clonality was calculated by taking the square root of Simpson's diversity index across productive rearrangements. What TCRdb holds here is the immuneACCESS table cut down to in-frame rearrangements. Part of the clones is not present; checked against another copy, under half of the missing clones reflect an unresolved V gene, and the others are unexplained. The DNA was the basis for D and trimming; V, J and clone size are from that table. This sample has approximately 6,000 clones in its table, and roughly 90% of those were observed once. Roughly 6% of the sample goes to the ten largest clones.

Notes on this clone: Its antigen target is currently unknown. Qualities for individual bases were not recorded, and no much larger clone is one base off.

Collaborating institutions collected whole blood in K2EDTA tubes following their own protocols. Collaborator samples were shipped for TCRbeta analysis as frozen whole blood, isolated PBMCs, or DNA extracted from either sample type. A distance of 13 bases separates the germline ends of V and J, which lose 5 bases and 7 bases respectively. Taken from cysteine to phenylalanine, the CDR3 has 14 residues. Of all the DNA, just the CDR3 is kept, 42 bases in frame from base 1. CDR1 and CDR2 (KGHDR, SFDVKD) derive from the germline V gene. The clonotype originates from a man between 60 and 75 years old with acute or convalescent COVID-19. In this chain, TRBV24-1 is recombined with TRBJ2-2, with a tentative D gene TRBD2 over 6 matching bases. Material for sequencing was peripheral blood. The sequence in DNA is TGTGCCACCAGTGCCTCAACGGGGGTCGGGGAGCTGTTTTTT. Translated, this gives CATSASTGVGELFF.